A single TCR beta chain is shown here with its context. This entry comes from a study of shared clonotypes between healthy human individuals. Study summary: Serving as donors were a couple of women and a few men, whose ages spanned 18 to 49.

Donors included only healthy HIV-negative adults lacking recent acute infections or vaccinations. TCRdb's table, derived via immunoSEQ multiplex PCR, lists solely in-frame clones and lacks some. Altogether approximately 1,000,000 clones are present, 70% to 80% being singletons, with the ten largest covering 0.52%. Germline values: CDR1 SQVTM, CDR2 ANQGSEA. V was clipped by 3 bases and J by 0 bases; unmatched bases: 14. CDR3 length: 18 residues. This chain joins TRBV29-1 and TRBJ2-3, with 8 nucleotides matching TRBD2. The sample consisted of memory CD4+ T cells from PBMCs. The sample's subset: CD45RA-negative fraction. This clonotype originated in a young man in good health. Some clones in this sample may be carry-over from other donors' samples. Here the CDR3 DNA reads TGCAGCGTTGAGGGTATTAGTGGCGGGAGGTCGAGCACAGATACGCAGTATTTT. As protein: CSVEGISGGRSSTDTQYF.